The 30 T cell receptor beta chains below were found in one sample sequenced in a study of T cell repertoires in cytomegalovirus infection. TCRdb re-called the reads with MiXCR, one entry per CDR3 protein. The data contain about 700,000 distinct CDR3 sequences, 33% of them singletons. The antigens these receptors bind are not known. Sequences were derived from cultured PBMCs, sampled from culture after CMV antigen stimulation. The receptors were gathered from a human donor in good health (CMV status not recorded). Some clones in this sample may be carry-over from other donors' samples.

The CDR3 is CASSSSQLGRSGNTIYF. The CDR3 DNA reads TGTGCCAGCAGCTCGTCCCAGTTGGGGCGTAGTGGAAACACCATATATTTT. This chain connects TRBV7-6 to TRBJ1-3, with D tentatively TRBD1 (5 bases). This CDR3 contains 17 residues. Between the trimmed V and J ends, which lost 4 bases and 3 bases, there was a span of 19 bases. The germline V gene has CDR1 SGHVS and CDR2 FNYEAQ. Together with reference TRBV7-6 and TRBJ1-3, the CDR3 gives the full variable domain: GAGVSQSPRYKVTKRGQDVALRCDPISGHVSLYWYRQALGQGPEFLTYFNYEAQQDKSGLPNDRFSAERPEGSISTLTIQRTEQRDSAMYRCASSSSQLGRSGNTIYFGEGSWLTVV.

In its sample, this clonotype was seen a few times. The chain uses TRBV7-8 and TRBJ1-5; 7 positions match TRBD1. The CDR3 extends over 15 amino acids. Per the germline V gene, CDR1 is SGHVS and CDR2 is FQNEAQ. After removal of 7 bases from V and 2 bases from J, the junction contained 8 bases not matched to a gene. The CDR3 spells CASTNDRERNQPQHF. Here the CDR3 DNA reads TGTGCCAGCACGAACGACAGGGAACGCAATCAGCCCCAGCATTTT. The entire variable domain, with the rest obtained from reference TRBV7-8 and TRBJ1-5, is as follows: GAGVSQSPRYKVAKRGQDVALRCDPISGHVSLFWYQQALGQGPEFLTYFQNEAQLDKSGLPSDRFFAERPEGSVSTLKIQRTQQEDSAVYLCASTNDRERNQPQHFGDGTRLSIL.

This clonotype was counted only a few times. CDR3 nucleotides: TGTGCCAGCAGCTTAAGAGGGATGAGCACTGAAGCTTTCTTT. Residues: CASSLRGMSTEAFF. This chain uses TRBV7-9 with TRBJ1-1; D not certain. This CDR3 region has 14 residues. Germline values: CDR1 SEHNR, CDR2 FQNEAQ (reference sequence). V lost 2 bases and J lost 4, with 11 bases in between.

This clonotype appeared a few times. The genes are TRBV5-4 and TRBJ1-1, with D perhaps TRBD1 (5 bases). CDR1 and CDR2 (germline): SGHNT, YYREEE (reference sequence). This CDR3 has 16 amino acids. With 2 bases removed from V and 2 bases from J, the gap between germline ends came to 16 bases. The CDR3 sequence is CASSFIDRRGNTEAFF. CDR3 bases: TGTGCCAGCAGCTTCATTGATCGGAGGGGAAACACTGAAGCTTTCTTT.

This clonotype was observed at least ten times. The chain couples TRBV7-2 to TRBJ2-5; D gene uncertain. This CDR3 has 12 residues. From germline, CDR1 is SGHTA and CDR2 FQGNSA. V lost 1 base and J 1 base, leaving 1 base between the germline ends. Here the CDR3 reads CASSLGQETQYF. The CDR3 region has the DNA TGTGCCAGCAGCTTAGGCCAAGAGACCCAGTACTTC.

This chain links TRBV30 with TRBJ1-2; no definite D call. The CDR3 extends over 13 amino acids. Looked up from germline, CDR1 is GTSNPN and CDR2 is SVGIG (reference sequence). V was shortened by 0 bases and J by 9 bases, with 14 bases between the two germline ends. In DNA form, the CDR3 reads TGTGCCTGGAGTGTCAAAGGGAGCTCTCGCTACACCTTC. Amino acids: CAWSVKGSSRYTF. Full variable domain (remainder filled in from reference TRBV30 and TRBJ1-2): SQTIHQWPATLVQPVGSPLSLECTVEGTSNPNLYWYRQAAGRGLQLLFYSVGIGQISSEVPQNLSASRPQDRQFILSSKKLLLSDSGFYLCAWSVKGSSRYTFGSGTRLTVV.

The table lists this clonotype with a count of one. The chain has TRBV28 and TRBJ2-7; 7 nucleotides agree with TRBD2. This CDR3 contains 13 residues. V lost 3 bases, J lost 6 bases, and 5 bases stayed unmatched. Germline V gene data show CDR1 as MDHEN and CDR2 as SYDVKM. CDR3 coding DNA: TGTGCCAGCAGTTTGGGAGGGGACGGCGAGCAGTACTTC. This gives the protein CASSLGGDGEQYF.

The chain joins TRBV20-1 to TRBJ1-4; D might be TRBD1 (5 bases). V lost 1 base and J 5 bases, leaving 5 bases between the germline ends. The germline CDR1 and CDR2 sequences are DFQATT and SNEGSKA (reference sequence). The CDR3 has 12 residues. The CDR3 nucleotides are TGCAGTGCTAGAGGGGGGAATGAAAAACTGTTTTTT. Amino acid sequence: CSARGGNEKLFF.

The V call is TRBV5-3, the J call TRBJ2-3; D not certain. TRBV5-3 has ORF status, its function being uncertain. The CDR3 runs 15 residues. Trimming removed 8 bases at V and 1 base at J, with 17 bases between. In DNA form, the CDR3 reads TGTGCCAGCAGCCCCTTCCCACGCGGCACAGATACGCAGTATTTT. Encoded protein: CASSPFPRGTDTQYF.

This clonotype was seen only a few times. V is TRBV20-1 and J is TRBJ2-5; D is tentatively TRBD1 or TRBD2 (5 bases each). The V end lost 5 bases, the J end lost 0 bases, and 13 bases lay between the germline ends. Germline CDR1 DFQATT, CDR2 SNEGSKA (reference sequence). The CDR3 covers 14 residues. Here the CDR3 DNA reads TGCAGTGCTCCGGTTTGGGGGTACCAAGAGACCCAGTACTTC. It translates to CSAPVWGYQETQYF.

The chain carries TRBV19 and TRBJ2-7, with D maybe TRBD1 (6 bases). The CDR3 length is 15 residues. V was pared by 3 bases and J by 2 bases, with 14 bases between. Germline CDR1 reads LNHDA; CDR2 reads SQIVND (reference sequence). This CDR3 is CASSIEGGMTYEQYF. The CDR3 DNA sequence: TGTGCCAGTAGTATCGAAGGGGGTATGACCTACGAGCAGTACTTC.

The chain carries TRBV10-3 and TRBJ2-6; possibly TRBD1 for D (6 bases). This CDR3 is built from 14 residues. CDR1 is ENHRY, CDR2 SYGVKD, per germline. V dropped 11 bases and J dropped 0 bases, with 11 bases sitting between them. CDR3 bases: TGTGCCTCACACAGGGACTCTGGGGCCAACGTCCTGACTTTC. This sequence encodes CASHRDSGANVLTF.

This clonotype came up many times. This sequence joins TRBV7-2 and TRBJ2-1, with 9 nucleotides matching TRBD1. CDR1 and CDR2 (germline): SGHTA, FQGNSA. This CDR3 has 15 residues. Trimming cost V 7 bases and J 3 bases; bases outside gene matches: 7. The DNA of the CDR3 is TGTGCCAGCACCCCGGGACAGGGACTCTACAATGAGCAGTTCTTC. This codes for CASTPGQGLYNEQFF.

This clonotype was recorded at least ten times. This CDR3 is CASSLGGSPADTQYF. The DNA for the CDR3 is TGTGCCAGCAGCTTAGGAGGCAGCCCGGCAGATACGCAGTATTTT. The chain links TRBV7-9 to TRBJ2-3; D unclear. Germline V gives CDR1 SEHNR, CDR2 FQNEAQ (reference sequence). V shed 1 base and J shed 4 bases, with 12 bases lying between them. The CDR3 is made up of 15 amino acids.

The gene calls are TRBV10-3 and TRBJ2-3; 11 bases align to TRBD2. Trimming at V came to 4 bases and at J to 3 bases, leaving 3 bases not matched to a gene. CDR3 length equals 15 residues. Germline V gives CDR1 ENHRY, CDR2 SYGVKD. In nucleotides, the CDR3 is TGTGCCATCAGTGGCCTAGCGGGAGGTACAGATACGCAGTATTTT. This encodes CAISGLAGGTDTQYF.

This clonotype was observed a few times. The chain joins TRBV6-1 to TRBJ1-1, with D possibly being TRBD1 (6 bases). The CDR3 runs 14 residues. V was cut by 9 bases and J by 1 base, with 15 bases left in between. Germline CDR1 reads MNHNS; CDR2 reads SASEGT. The CDR3: CASSYSQGNTEAFF. The CDR3 DNA sequence: TGTGCCAGTTCCTACTCACAGGGGAACACTGAAGCTTTCTTT.

CDR3 sequence: CASSQGLADGNEQFF. The CDR3 bases are TGCGCCAGCAGCCAAGGACTAGCGGACGGCAATGAGCAGTTCTTC. This chain links TRBV4-1 with TRBJ2-1; 9 nucleotides align to TRBD2. CDR1 is MGHRA and CDR2 is YSYEKL in the germline V gene. The CDR3 has 15 residues. Trimming removed 1 base from V and 6 bases from J; junction bases left unmatched: 4.

The table lists this clonotype with many counts. The rearrangement joins TRBV7-2 to TRBJ2-1, with a tentative D call TRBD1 (5 bases). CDR1 and CDR2 (germline): SGHTA, FQGNSA. This CDR3 has 19 amino acids. Trimming removed 5 bases from V and 4 bases from J, with 27 bases in between. CDR3 sequence: CASSPLNAPPGWVYNEQFF. The CDR3 nucleotides are TGTGCCAGCAGCCCCCTAAATGCCCCCCCAGGGTGGGTTTACAATGAGCAGTTCTTC.

This clonotype was observed a few times. The chain has TRBV5-6 and TRBJ2-3; maybe TRBD1 (6 bases). CDR1 is SGHDT, CDR2 YYEEEE, per germline. The V end lost 4 bases, the J end lost 5 bases, and 23 bases lay between the germline ends. The CDR3 is made up of 17 amino acids. CDR3 protein: CASSPQGRSFSGDTQYF. The CDR3 DNA sequence: TGTGCCAGCAGCCCACAGGGAAGGTCCTTCTCCGGAGATACGCAGTATTTT.

The chain couples TRBV27 to TRBJ1-4; D remains unclear. The CDR3 contains 13 residues. From germline, CDR1 is MNHEY and CDR2 SMNVEV (reference sequence). V was shortened by 6 bases and J by 7 bases, with 12 bases between the two germline ends. In DNA form, the CDR3 reads TGTGCCAGCAGCCTCAATGGTGGTGAAAAACTGTTTTTT. Translation: CASSLNGGEKLFF. Using reference TRBV27 and TRBJ1-4 for the parts outside the CDR3, the full variable domain is EAQVTQNPRYLITVTGKKLTVTCSQNMNHEYMSWYRQDPGLGLRQIYYSMNVEVTDKGDVPEGYKVSRKEKRNFPLILESPSPNQTSLYFCASSLNGGEKLFFGSGTQLSVL.

This clonotype was observed at least ten times. This sequence joins TRBV7-2 and TRBJ2-5; the D call may be TRBD1 or TRBD2 (5 bases each). This CDR3 spans 13 amino acids. Germline V gene data show CDR1 as SGHTA and CDR2 as FQGNSA. The ends were cut back, 5 bases at V and 4 bases at J, with 11 bases in the middle. This CDR3 reads CASSPLRGETQYF. The CDR3 DNA reads TGTGCCAGCAGCCCCCTGAGGGGAGAGACCCAGTACTTC.

This clonotype has a count of ten or more. This rearrangement joins TRBV7-2 to TRBJ2-3; 10 nucleotides agree with TRBD1. V gave up 3 bases and J gave up 4 bases; unmatched junction bases: 4. This CDR3 comprises 15 residues. The germline CDR1 and CDR2 sequences are SGHTA and FQGNSA. CDR3 amino acids: CASSFGGTGADTQYF. CDR3 coding DNA: TGTGCCAGCAGCTTTGGCGGGACAGGGGCAGATACGCAGTATTTT. Full variable domain (rest looked up from reference TRBV7-2 and TRBJ2-3): GAGVSQSPSNKVTEKGKDVELRCDPISGHTALYWYRQSLGQGLEFLIYFQGNSAPDKSGLPSDRFSAERTGGSVSTLTIQRTQQEDSAVYLCASSFGGTGADTQYFGPGTRLTVL.

The rearrangement links TRBV6-2 or TRBV6-3 to TRBJ2-7; D gene ambiguous. There are 16 residues in the CDR3. Germline values: CDR1 MNHEY, CDR2 SVGEGT. V was trimmed by 5 bases and J by 4 bases, leaving 21 bases between them. The CDR3 region has the DNA TGTGCCAGCAGTCTGCGAGCGACCGCAAAGTTGTACGAGCAGTACTTC. Its translation is CASSLRATAKLYEQYF.

Written as DNA, the CDR3 is TGTGCCAGCAGTCGGGACGGCTACACCTTC. It specifies CASSRDGYTF. The chain employs TRBV28 and TRBJ1-2; D might be TRBD1 (5 bases). CDR1 MDHEN and CDR2 SYDVKM come from the germline V gene. V was cut by 5 bases and J by 8 bases, with 6 bases left in between. CDR3 length: 10 residues.

This chain uses TRBV20-1 with TRBJ1-6; tentatively, D is TRBD1 (5 bases). The CDR3 is made up of 15 amino acids. The V end lost 0 bases, the J end lost 8 bases, and 14 bases lay between the germline ends. Germline V lookup: CDR1 DFQATT, CDR2 SNEGSKA (reference sequence). DNA of the CDR3: TGCAGTGCTAGAGATCGGGGCGGGCTGTATTCACCCCTCCACTTT. Translating gives CSARDRGGLYSPLHF.

This clonotype was detected a few times. The V gene is TRBV2, the J gene TRBJ1-1, with D unresolved. The CDR3 contains 16 residues. Germline loops: CDR1 SNHLY, CDR2 FYNNEI. V was pared by 8 bases and J by 1 base, with 20 bases between. The CDR3 here is CASFWQRVGPNTEAFF. In DNA form, the CDR3 reads TGTGCCAGCTTTTGGCAGCGAGTCGGGCCGAACACTGAAGCTTTCTTT. The full variable domain, in which reference TRBV2 and TRBJ1-1 provide the parts outside the CDR3, is EPEVTQTPSHQVTQMGQEVILRCVPISNHLYFYWYRQILGQKVEFLVSFYNNEISEKSEIFDDQFSVERPDGSNFTLKIRSTKLEDSAMYFCASFWQRVGPNTEAFFGQGTRLTVV.

This clonotype has just one count. The V and J genes are TRBV20-1 and TRBJ2-7; D is undetermined. Germline V gives CDR1 DFQATT, CDR2 SNEGSKA (reference sequence). The CDR3 has 11 amino acids. Trimming cost V 6 bases and J 7 bases, with 13 bases left between them. The CDR3 nucleotides read TGCAGTGCCCTATTGGCCCTTGAGCAGTACTTC. This gives the protein CSALLALEQYF.

The sample holds a few counts of this clonotype. The chain carries TRBV19 and TRBJ1-2, with D perhaps matching TRBD1 (5 bases). Germline values: CDR1 LNHDA, CDR2 SQIVND (reference sequence). CDR3 length: 12 residues. Trimming shortened V by 6 bases and J by 7 bases, and 12 bases separated the two germline ends. CDR3 residues: CASRNSDTGYTF. CDR3 DNA sequence: TGTGCCAGTAGGAACTCGGACACTGGCTACACCTTC.

This sequence joins TRBV6-5 and TRBJ1-6, with D unresolved. V was pared by 0 bases and J by 10 bases, with 7 bases between. Germline V gives CDR1 MNHEY, CDR2 SVGAGI. The CDR3 is made up of 13 amino acids. The chain's CDR3 is CASSYSGRSPLHF. CDR3 sequence (DNA): TGTGCCAGCAGTTACTCGGGGAGGTCACCCCTCCACTTT.

This clonotype came up a few times. The CDR3 nucleotides are TGTGCCAGCAGCCCTAGTGGGGGCCAGTGGTTCTTC. Protein sequence: CASSPSGGQWFF. This sequence joins TRBV7-2 and TRBJ2-1, with D perhaps TRBD1 (6 bases). The germline CDR1 and CDR2 sequences are SGHTA and FQGNSA. With 5 bases removed from V and 15 bases from J, the gap between germline ends came to 17 bases. CDR3 length: 12 amino acids.